Below, 5 T cell receptor beta chains from the same sample are listed, as sequenced in a study of CD8 T cells in Susac syndrome. cDNA came from roughly 0.47 to 1 ug RNA primed by random hexamers. TCRdb fed the immunoSEQ multiplex PCR reads into MiXCR, producing one record per CDR3 protein. The repertoire holds approximately 190,000 distinct CDR3 sequences, with 90% to 95% as singletons. The sequenced material came from CD4+ T cells from PBMCs. These receptors all stem from a human donor with multiple sclerosis.

Here the CDR3 reads CASSLRGNPLETQYF. The CDR3 DNA sequence: TGTGCCAGCAGCTTAAGGGGAAACCCCCTCGAGACCCAGTACTTC. The chain has TRBV7-3 and TRBJ2-5; D unclear. In germline, CDR1 is SGHTA, CDR2 FQGTGA. The CDR3 runs to 15 residues. V was cut by 1 base and J by 5 bases, with 14 bases left in between.

The chain uses TRBV5-1 and TRBJ1-5; a possible D gene is TRBD1 (5 bases). Germline values: CDR1 SGHRS, CDR2 YFSETQ. The CDR3 loop spans 14 amino acids. V gave up 0 bases and J gave up 9 bases, with 13 bases separating them. The CDR3, as DNA: TGCGCCAGCAGCTTGGTCCCAGGGACGGGGCCCCAGCATTTT. Translated: CASSLVPGTGPQHF.

This chain joins TRBV20-1 and TRBJ1-1, with a tentative D call TRBD1 (6 bases). CDR1 is DFQATT and CDR2 is SNEGSKA in the germline V gene (reference sequence). Trimming shortened V by 1 base and J by 1 base, and 7 bases separated the two germline ends. There are 13 residues in the CDR3. The CDR3 sequence: CSARGDTNTEAFF. Written as DNA, the CDR3 is TGCAGTGCTAGAGGGGACACGAACACTGAAGCTTTCTTT.

Only one count was recorded for this clonotype. This rearrangement joins TRBV3-1 to TRBJ2-1; D is undetermined. Germline V CDR1 and CDR2: LGHDT, YNNKEL (reference sequence). The CDR3 sequence is 15 residues long. The V gene lost 0 bases and the J gene lost 1 base, with 7 bases spanning the gap. CDR3 protein: CASSQDRASYNEQFF. As DNA, the CDR3 is TGTGCCAGCAGCCAAGACCGAGCTTCCTACAATGAGCAGTTCTTC.

Here the CDR3 reads CASSLAWSLSVLTF. The CDR3 nucleotides are TGTGCCAGCAGCTTGGCTTGGAGCCTCTCCGTCCTGACTTTC. This rearrangement joins TRBV5-6 to TRBJ2-6; D not certain. With 0 bases removed from V and 12 bases from J, the gap between germline ends came to 13 bases. Germline CDR1 reads SGHDT; CDR2 reads YYEEEE. The CDR3 has 14 residues.